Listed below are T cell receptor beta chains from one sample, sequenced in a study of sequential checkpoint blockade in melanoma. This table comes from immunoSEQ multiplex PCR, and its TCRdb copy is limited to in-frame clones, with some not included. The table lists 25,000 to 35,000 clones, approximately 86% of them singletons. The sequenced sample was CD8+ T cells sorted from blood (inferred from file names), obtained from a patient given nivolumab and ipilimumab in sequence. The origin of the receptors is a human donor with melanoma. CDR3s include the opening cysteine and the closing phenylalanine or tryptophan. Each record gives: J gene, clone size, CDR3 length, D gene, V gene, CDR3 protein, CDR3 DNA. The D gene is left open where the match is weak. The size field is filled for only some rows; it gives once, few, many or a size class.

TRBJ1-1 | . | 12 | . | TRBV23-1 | CANRRLNTEAFF | TGCGCCAACCGCCGGTTAAACACTGAAGCTTTCTTT
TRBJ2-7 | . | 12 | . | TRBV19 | CASSNSPYEQYF | TGTGCCAGTAGCAACAGTCCCTACGAGCAGTACTTC
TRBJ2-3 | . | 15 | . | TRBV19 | CASRSRTVGTDTQYF | TGTGCCAGTCGATCTAGGACAGTAGGCACAGATACGCAGTATTTT
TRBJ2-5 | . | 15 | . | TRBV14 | CASSQRGRGQETQYF | TGTGCCAGCAGCCAAAGGGGGCGGGGCCAAGAGACCCAGTACTTC
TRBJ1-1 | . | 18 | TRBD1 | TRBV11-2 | CASSLFLTGATLNTEAFF | TGTGCCAGCAGCTTGTTCTTAACAGGGGCGACGTTGAACACTGAAGCTTTCTTT
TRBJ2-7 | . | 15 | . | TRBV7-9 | CASSSQRRADYEQYF | TGTGCCAGCAGCTCCCAGAGGCGGGCCGACTACGAGCAGTACTTC
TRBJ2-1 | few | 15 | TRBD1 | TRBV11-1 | CASSLTGDSYNEQFF | TGTGCCAGCAGCTTAACAGGGGACTCCTACAATGAGCAGTTCTTC
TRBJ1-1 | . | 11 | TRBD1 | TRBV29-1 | CSVEGQGKAFF | TGCAGCGTTGAAGGACAGGGGAAAGCTTTCTTT
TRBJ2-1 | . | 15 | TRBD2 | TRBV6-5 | CASSYNLAGYNEQFF | TGTGCCAGCAGTTACAACCTAGCGGGATACAATGAGCAGTTCTTC
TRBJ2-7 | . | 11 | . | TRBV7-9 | CASSPVSEQYF | TGTGCCAGCTCCCCCGTGAGCGAGCAGTACTTC
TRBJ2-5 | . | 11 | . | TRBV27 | CASRRGETQYF | TGTGCCAGCAGAAGAGGAGAGACCCAGTACTTC
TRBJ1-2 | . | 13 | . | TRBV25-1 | CASRDVLDYGYTF | TGTGCCAGCAGAGACGTACTAGACTATGGCTACACCTTC
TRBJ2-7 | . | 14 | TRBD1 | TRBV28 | CASSFAGGGDEQYF | TGTGCCAGCAGTTTCGCAGGGGGCGGGGACGAGCAGTACTTC
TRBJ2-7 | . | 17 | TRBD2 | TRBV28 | CASSLFTSGGLYYEQYF | TGTGCCAGCAGTTTATTCACTAGCGGGGGATTATACTACGAGCAGTACTTC
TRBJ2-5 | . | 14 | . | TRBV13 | CASSLGGGEQTQYF | TGTGCCAGCAGCTTAGGCGGAGGTGAACAGACCCAGTACTTC
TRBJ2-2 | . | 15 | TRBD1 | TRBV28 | CASSFGTGIAGELFF | TGTGCCAGCAGTTTTGGGACAGGAATCGCCGGGGAGCTGTTTTTT
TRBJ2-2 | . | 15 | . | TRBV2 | CARSTARANTGELFF | TGTGCCAGATCGACAGCCCGCGCGAACACCGGGGAGCTGTTTTTT
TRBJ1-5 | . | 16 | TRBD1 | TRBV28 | CASSPTWTGNDQPQHF | TGTGCCAGCAGCCCTACCTGGACAGGGAATGATCAGCCCCAGCATTTT
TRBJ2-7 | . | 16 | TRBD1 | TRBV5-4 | CASSLAGTGRFYEQYF | TGTGCCAGCAGCTTAGCCGGGACAGGGAGGTTCTACGAGCAGTACTTC
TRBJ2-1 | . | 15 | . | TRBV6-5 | CASRAGSGVWNEQFF | TGTGCCAGCAGGGCCGGGAGCGGAGTTTGGAATGAGCAGTTCTTC
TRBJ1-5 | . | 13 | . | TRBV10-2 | CATRTDGNQPQHF | TGCGCCACCAGGACAGACGGCAATCAGCCCCAGCATTTT
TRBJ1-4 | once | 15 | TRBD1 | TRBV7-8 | CASSPNTGDEEKLFF | TGTGCCAGCAGCCCGAACACAGGGGACGAAGAAAAACTGTTTTTT
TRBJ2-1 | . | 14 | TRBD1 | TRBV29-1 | CSVELPGQGSEQFF | TGCAGCGTTGAACTCCCGGGACAGGGATCTGAGCAGTTCTTC
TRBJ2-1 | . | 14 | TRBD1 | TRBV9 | CASSGGTGGGEQFF | TGTGCCAGCAGCGGCGGGACAGGGGGCGGTGAGCAGTTCTTC
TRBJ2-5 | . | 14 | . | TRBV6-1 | CASSGSPRPETQYF | TGTGCCAGCAGTGGGAGTCCACGACCCGAGACCCAGTACTTC
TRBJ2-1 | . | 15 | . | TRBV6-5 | CASSLGGAAYNEQFF | TGTGCCAGCAGCCTGGGGGGGGCGGCCTACAATGAGCAGTTCTTC
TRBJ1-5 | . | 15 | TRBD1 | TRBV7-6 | CASSLGDRGFQPQHF | TGTGCCAGCAGCTTAGGGGACAGGGGGTTTCAGCCCCAGCATTTT
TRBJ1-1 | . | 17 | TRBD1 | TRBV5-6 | CASSLVLQGAMNTEAFF | TGTGCCAGCAGCTTGGTTTTACAGGGGGCCATGAACACTGAAGCTTTCTTT
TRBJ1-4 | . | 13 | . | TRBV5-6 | CASREYGNEKLFF | TGTGCCAGCCGAGAGTACGGTAATGAAAAACTGTTTTTT
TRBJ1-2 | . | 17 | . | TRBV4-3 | CASSQAFFSGAVYGYTF | TGCGCCAGCAGCCAAGCATTCTTTAGCGGGGCGGTCTATGGCTACACCTTC
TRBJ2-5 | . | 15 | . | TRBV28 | CASSLVPGEYGTQYF | TGTGCCAGCAGTTTAGTTCCAGGGGAGTACGGGACCCAGTACTTC
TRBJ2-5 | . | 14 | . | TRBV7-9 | CASSFTSYQETQYF | TGTGCCAGCAGCTTTACATCCTACCAAGAGACCCAGTACTTC
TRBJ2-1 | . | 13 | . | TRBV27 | CASSPRGNNEQFF | TGTGCCAGCAGTCCTCGGGGGAACAATGAGCAGTTCTTC
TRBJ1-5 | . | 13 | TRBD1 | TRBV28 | CASTDRVDQPQHF | TGTGCCAGCACCGACAGGGTTGATCAGCCCCAGCATTTT
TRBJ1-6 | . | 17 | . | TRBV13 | CASSLGQADRPNSPLHF | TGTGCCAGCAGCTTAGGCCAGGCTGACAGACCGAATTCACCCCTCCACTTT
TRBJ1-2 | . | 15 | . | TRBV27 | CASSSRGEVNHGYTF | TGTGCCAGCAGCTCCCGGGGTGAGGTAAATCATGGCTACACCTTC
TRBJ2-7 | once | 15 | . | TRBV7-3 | CASSSHLGAGYEQYF | TGTGCCAGCAGCTCCCATCTAGGGGCTGGGTACGAGCAGTACTTC
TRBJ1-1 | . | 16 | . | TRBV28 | CASSLPYGQSNTEAFF | TGTGCCAGCAGTTTACCTTATGGACAATCGAACACTGAAGCTTTCTTT
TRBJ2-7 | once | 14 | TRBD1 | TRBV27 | CASSSTGADYEQYF | TGTGCCAGCAGCTCCACAGGGGCGGACTACGAGCAGTACTTC
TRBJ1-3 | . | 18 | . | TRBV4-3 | CASSQDIGGLLSGNTIYF | TGCGCCAGCAGCCAAGATATAGGGGGTCTACTCTCTGGAAACACCATATATTTT
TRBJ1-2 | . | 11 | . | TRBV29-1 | CSVEERDGYTF | TGCAGCGTTGAAGAGAGGGATGGCTACACCTTC
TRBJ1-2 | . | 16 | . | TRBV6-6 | CASSYEGFERVYGYTF | TGTGCCAGCAGTTACGAGGGCTTCGAAAGGGTATATGGCTACACCTTC
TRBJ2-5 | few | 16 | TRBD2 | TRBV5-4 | CASSLRSSGEWGTQYF | TGTGCCAGCAGCTTGAGATCTAGCGGGGAGTGGGGGACCCAGTACTTC
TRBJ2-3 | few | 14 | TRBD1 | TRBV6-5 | CASSSGQATDTQYF | TGTGCCAGCAGTTCGGGACAGGCCACAGATACGCAGTATTTT
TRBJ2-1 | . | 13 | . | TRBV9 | CASSDKVSGEQFF | TGTGCCAGCAGCGATAAGGTTTCGGGAGAGCAGTTCTTC
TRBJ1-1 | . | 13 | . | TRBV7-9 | CASSEGSGTEAFF | TGTGCCAGCAGCGAAGGAAGCGGTACTGAAGCTTTCTTT
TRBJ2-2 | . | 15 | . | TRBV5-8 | CASSLGAAPGGELFF | TGTGCCAGCAGCTTGGGCGCCGCGCCGGGCGGGGAGCTGTTTTTT
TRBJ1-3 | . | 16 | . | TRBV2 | CASSGRTGSSGNTIYF | TGTGCCAGCAGCGGGAGGACGGGCAGCTCTGGAAACACCATATATTTT
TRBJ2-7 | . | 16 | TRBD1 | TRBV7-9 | CASSLDRGRKRSEQYF | TGTGCCAGCAGCTTAGATAGGGGGCGGAAAAGGAGCGAGCAGTACTTC
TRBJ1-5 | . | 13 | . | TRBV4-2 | CASSQYQGQPQHF | TGTGCCAGCAGCCAATATCAGGGTCAGCCCCAGCATTTT
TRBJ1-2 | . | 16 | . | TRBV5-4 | CASSPPGQGPYYGYTF | TGTGCCAGCAGCCCACCTGGCCAGGGGCCTTACTATGGCTACACCTTC